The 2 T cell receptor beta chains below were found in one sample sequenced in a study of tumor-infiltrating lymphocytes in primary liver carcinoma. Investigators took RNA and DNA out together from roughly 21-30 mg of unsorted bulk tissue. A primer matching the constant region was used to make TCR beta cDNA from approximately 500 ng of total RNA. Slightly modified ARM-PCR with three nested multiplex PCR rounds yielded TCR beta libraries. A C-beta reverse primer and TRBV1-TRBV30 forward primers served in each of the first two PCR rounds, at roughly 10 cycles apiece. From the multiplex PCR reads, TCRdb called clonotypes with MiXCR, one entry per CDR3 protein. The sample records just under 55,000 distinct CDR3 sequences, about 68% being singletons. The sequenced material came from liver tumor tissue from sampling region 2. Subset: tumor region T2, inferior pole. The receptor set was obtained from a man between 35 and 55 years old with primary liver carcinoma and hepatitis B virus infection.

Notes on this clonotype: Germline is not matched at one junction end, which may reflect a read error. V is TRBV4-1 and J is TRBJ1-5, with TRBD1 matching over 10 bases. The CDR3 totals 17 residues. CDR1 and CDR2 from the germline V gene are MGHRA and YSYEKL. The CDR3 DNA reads TGCGCCAGCAGCCCTCAGGGGACAGGGGTTAGCAAACAGCCCCAGCATTTT. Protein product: CASSPQGTGVSKQPQHF.

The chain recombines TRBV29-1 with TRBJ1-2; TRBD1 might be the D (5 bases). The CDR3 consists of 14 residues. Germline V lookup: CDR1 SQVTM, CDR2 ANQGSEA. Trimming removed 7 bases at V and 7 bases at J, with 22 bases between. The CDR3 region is CSDREQGRTSGYTF. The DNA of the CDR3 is TGCAGCGACAGAGAGCAGGGTCGCACCTCTGGCTACACCTTC.